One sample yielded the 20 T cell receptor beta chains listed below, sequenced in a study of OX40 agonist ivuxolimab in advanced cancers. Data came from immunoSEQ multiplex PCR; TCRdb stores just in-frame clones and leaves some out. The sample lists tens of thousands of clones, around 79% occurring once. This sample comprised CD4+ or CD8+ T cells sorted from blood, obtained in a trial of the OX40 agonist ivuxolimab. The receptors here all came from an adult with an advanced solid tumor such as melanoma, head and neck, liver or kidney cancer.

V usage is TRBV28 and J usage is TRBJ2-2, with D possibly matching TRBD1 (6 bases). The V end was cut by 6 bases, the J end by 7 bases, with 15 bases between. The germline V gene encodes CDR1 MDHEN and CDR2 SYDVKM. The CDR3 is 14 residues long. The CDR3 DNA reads TGTGCCAGCAGGGGGACATATCGTGGCGGGGAGCTGTTTTTT. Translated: CASRGTYRGGELFF.

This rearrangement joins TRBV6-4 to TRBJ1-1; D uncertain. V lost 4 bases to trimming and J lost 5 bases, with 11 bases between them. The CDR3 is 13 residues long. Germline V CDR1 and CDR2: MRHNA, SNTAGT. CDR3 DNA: TGTGCCAGCAGTGGGACCCCTTTGACTGAAGCTTTCTTT. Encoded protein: CASSGTPLTEAFF.

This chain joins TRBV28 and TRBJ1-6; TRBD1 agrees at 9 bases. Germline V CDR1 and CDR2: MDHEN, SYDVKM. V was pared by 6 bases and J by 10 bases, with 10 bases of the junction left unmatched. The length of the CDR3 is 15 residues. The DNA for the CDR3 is TGTGCCAGCAGGAGTTTTATAGGGACAGGGTCACCCCTCCACTTT. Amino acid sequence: CASRSFIGTGSPLHF.

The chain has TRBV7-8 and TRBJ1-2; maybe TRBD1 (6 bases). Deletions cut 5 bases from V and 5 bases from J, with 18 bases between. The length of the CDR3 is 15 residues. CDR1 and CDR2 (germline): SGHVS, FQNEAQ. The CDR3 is CASSRDVGQRYGYTF. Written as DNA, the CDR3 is TGTGCCAGCAGCCGAGATGTAGGACAGCGATATGGCTACACCTTC. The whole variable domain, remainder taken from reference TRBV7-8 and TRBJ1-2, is GAGVSQSPRYKVAKRGQDVALRCDPISGHVSLFWYQQALGQGPEFLTYFQNEAQLDKSGLPSDRFFAERPEGSVSTLKIQRTQQEDSAVYLCASSRDVGQRYGYTFGSGTRLTVV.

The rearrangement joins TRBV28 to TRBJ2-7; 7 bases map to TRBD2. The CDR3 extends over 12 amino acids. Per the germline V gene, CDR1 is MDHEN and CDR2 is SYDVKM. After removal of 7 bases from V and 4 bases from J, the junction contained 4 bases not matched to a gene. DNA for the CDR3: TGTGCCAGCACTAGCGGAGCTTACGAGCAGTACTTC. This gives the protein CASTSGAYEQYF. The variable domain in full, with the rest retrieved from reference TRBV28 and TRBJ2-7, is DVKVTQSSRYLVKRTGEKVFLECVQDMDHENMFWYRQDPGLGLRLIYFSYDVKMKEKGDIPEGYSVSREKKERFSLILESASTNQTSMYLCASTSGAYEQYFGPGTRLTVT.

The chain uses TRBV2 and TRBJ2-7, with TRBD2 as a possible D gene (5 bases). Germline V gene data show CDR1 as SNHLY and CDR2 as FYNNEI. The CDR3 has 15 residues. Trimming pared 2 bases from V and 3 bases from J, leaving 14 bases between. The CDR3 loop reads CASSEQRLALYEQYV. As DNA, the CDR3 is TGTGCCAGCAGTGAACAACGTCTAGCCCTCTACGAGCAGTACGTC.

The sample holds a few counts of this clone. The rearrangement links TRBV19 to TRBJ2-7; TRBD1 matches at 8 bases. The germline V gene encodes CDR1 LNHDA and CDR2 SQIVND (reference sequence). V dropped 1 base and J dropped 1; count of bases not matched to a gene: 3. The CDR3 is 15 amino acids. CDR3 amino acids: CASSIGTGNSYEQYF. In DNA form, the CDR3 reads TGTGCCAGTAGTATAGGGACAGGGAATTCCTACGAGCAGTACTTC. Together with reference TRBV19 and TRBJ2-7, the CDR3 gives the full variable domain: DGGITQSPKYLFRKEGQNVTLSCEQNLNHDAMYWYRQDPGQGLRLIYYSQIVNDFQKGDIAEGYSVSREKKESFPLTVTSAQKNPTAFYLCASSIGTGNSYEQYFGPGTRLTVT.

DNA of the CDR3: TGTGCCAGCAGCCCACGAGGGACTAGCGCGTGGCAAGAGACCCAGTACTTC. This sequence encodes CASSPRGTSAWQETQYF. This sequence joins TRBV7-9 and TRBJ2-5; TRBD2 matches 10 bases. The trim removed 5 bases at V and 2 bases at J, leaving 11 bases unmatched. CDR3 length: 17 amino acids. Germline V CDR1 and CDR2: SEHNR, FQNEAQ (reference sequence).

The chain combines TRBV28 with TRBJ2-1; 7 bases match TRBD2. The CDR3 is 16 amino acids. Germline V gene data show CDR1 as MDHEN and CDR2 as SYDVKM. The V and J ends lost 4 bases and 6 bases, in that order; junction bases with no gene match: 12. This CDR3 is CASSSPGGGRLNEQFF. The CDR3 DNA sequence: TGTGCCAGCAGTTCCCCGGGCGGGGGACGCCTCAATGAGCAGTTCTTC.

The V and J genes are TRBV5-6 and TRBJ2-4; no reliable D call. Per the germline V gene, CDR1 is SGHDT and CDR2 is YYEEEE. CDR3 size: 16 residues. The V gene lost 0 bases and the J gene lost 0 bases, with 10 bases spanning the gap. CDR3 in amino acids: CASSLGTQLAKNIQYF. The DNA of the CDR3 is TGTGCCAGCAGCTTGGGAACACAACTAGCCAAAAACATTCAGTACTTC.

Written as DNA, the CDR3 is TGTGCCAGCAGCCAAGATGATCGGGTTAACGGGGAGCTGTTTTTT. This encodes CASSQDDRVNGELFF. The rearrangement links TRBV4-2 to TRBJ2-2, with D uncertain. This CDR3 has 15 amino acids. Germline lookup yields CDR1 LGHNA and CDR2 YNFKEQ. The germline V and J ends were trimmed by 0 bases and 7 bases, with 12 bases remaining between them.

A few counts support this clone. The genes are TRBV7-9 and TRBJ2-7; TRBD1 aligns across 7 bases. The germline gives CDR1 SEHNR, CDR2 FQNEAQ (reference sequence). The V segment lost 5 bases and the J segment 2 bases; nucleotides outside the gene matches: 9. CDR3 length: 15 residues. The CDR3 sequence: CASSRLRDSPYEQYV. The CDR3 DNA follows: TGTGCCAGCAGCCGTCTCCGGGACAGCCCCTACGAGCAGTACGTC.

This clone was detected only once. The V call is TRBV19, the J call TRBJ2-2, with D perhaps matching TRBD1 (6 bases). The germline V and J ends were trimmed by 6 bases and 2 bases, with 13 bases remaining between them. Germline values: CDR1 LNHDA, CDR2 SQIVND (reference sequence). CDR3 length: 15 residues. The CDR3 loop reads CASSPADRNTGELFF. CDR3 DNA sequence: TGTGCCAGTAGCCCCGCGGACAGAAACACCGGGGAGCTGTTTTTT.

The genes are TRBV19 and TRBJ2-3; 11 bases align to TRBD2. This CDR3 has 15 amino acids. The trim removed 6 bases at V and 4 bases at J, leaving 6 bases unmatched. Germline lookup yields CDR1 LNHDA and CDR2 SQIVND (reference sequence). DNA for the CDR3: TGTGCCAGTAGCGAACTAGCGGGAGTGGCAGATACGCAGTATTTT. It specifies CASSELAGVADTQYF. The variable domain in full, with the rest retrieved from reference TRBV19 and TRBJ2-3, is DGGITQSPKYLFRKEGQNVTLSCEQNLNHDAMYWYRQDPGQGLRLIYYSQIVNDFQKGDIAEGYSVSREKKESFPLTVTSAQKNPTAFYLCASSELAGVADTQYFGPGTRLTVL.

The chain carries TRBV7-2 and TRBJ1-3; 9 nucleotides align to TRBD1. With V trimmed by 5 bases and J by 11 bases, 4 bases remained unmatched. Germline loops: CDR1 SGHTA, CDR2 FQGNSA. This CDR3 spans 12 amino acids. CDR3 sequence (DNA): TGTGCCAGCAGCCCCGGGACAGGGCCCATATATTTT. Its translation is CASSPGTGPIYF.

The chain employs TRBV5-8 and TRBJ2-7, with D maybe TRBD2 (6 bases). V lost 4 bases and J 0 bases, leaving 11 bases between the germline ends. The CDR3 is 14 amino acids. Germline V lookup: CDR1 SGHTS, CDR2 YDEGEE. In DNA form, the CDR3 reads TGTGCCAGCAGCCTCGGAGGGGACTCCTACGAGCAGTACGTC. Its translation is CASSLGGDSYEQYV.

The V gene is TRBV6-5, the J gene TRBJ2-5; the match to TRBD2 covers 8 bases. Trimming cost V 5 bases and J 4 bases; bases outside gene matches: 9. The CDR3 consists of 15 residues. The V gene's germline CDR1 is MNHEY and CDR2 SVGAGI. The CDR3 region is CASSKAGLAGETQYF. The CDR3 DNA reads TGTGCCAGCAGTAAGGCGGGGCTAGCGGGAGAGACCCAGTACTTC.

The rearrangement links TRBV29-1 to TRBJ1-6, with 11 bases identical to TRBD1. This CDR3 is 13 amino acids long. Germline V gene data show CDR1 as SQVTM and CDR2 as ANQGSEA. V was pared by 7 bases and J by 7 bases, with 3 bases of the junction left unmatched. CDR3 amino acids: CSARTGGNSPLHF. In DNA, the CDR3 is TGCAGCGCCCGGACAGGGGGCAATTCACCCCTCCACTTT.

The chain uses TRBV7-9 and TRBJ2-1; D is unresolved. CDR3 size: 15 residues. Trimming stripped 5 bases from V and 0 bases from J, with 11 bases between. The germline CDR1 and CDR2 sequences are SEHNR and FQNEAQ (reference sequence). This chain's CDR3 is CASSPERSSYNEQFF. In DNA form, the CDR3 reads TGTGCCAGCAGCCCCGAGAGGAGCTCCTACAATGAGCAGTTCTTC. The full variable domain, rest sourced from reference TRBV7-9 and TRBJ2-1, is DTGVSQNPRHKITKRGQNVTFRCDPISEHNRLYWYRQTLGQGPEFLTYFQNEAQLEKSRLLSDRFSAERPKGSFSTLEIQRTEQGDSAMYLCASSPERSSYNEQFFGPGTRLTVL.

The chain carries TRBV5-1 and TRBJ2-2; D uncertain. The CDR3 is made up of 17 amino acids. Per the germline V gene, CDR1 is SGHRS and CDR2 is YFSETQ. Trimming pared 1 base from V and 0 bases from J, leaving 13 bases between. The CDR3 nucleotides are TGCGCCAGCAGCTTGCCTAGGTTCAGTGCGAACACCGGGGAGCTGTTTTTT. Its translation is CASSLPRFSANTGELFF.